Shown below are 27 T cell receptor beta chains from a single sample sequenced in a study of blood T cell repertoires in COVID-19. TCRdb's copy holds only in-frame clones and misses some; the assay was immunoSEQ multiplex PCR. The sample lists 200,000 or so clones, around four fifths occurring once. Sequencing was performed on peripheral blood. Receptors originate from a young man with active or convalescent COVID-19.

The rearrangement uses TRBV21-1 and TRBJ2-2; TRBD2, the table's D call, lacks a check against the DNA. TRBV21-1 corresponds to a pseudogene. This CDR3 is 20 amino acids long. The CDR3 region is CASSRGHGCLTSGGTGELFF. The CDR3 DNA is TGTGCCAGCAGCAGGGGTCACGGGTGTCTGACTAGCGGGGGGACCGGGGAGCTGTTTTTT.

The V call is TRBV15, the J call TRBJ2-7; maybe TRBD2 (6 bases). The V end lost 5 bases, the J end lost 0 bases, and 17 bases lay between the germline ends. This CDR3 contains 16 residues. Germline CDR1 LNHNV, CDR2 YYDKDF (reference sequence). The CDR3: CATSPRPGLSSYEQYV. CDR3 bases: TGTGCCACCAGCCCGCGGCCGGGACTGAGCTCCTACGAGCAGTACGTC.

CDR3 nucleotides: TGTGCCAGCAGCGCTGGCCCTCCGCACACCGGGGAGCTGTTTTTT. It translates to CASSAGPPHTGELFF. The chain uses TRBV3-1 (or the pseudogene TRBV3-2) and TRBJ2-2; D is ambiguous. The CDR3 covers 15 residues. The germline V and J ends were trimmed by 5 bases and 3 bases, with 13 bases remaining between them. The germline CDR1 and CDR2 sequences are LGHDT and YNNKEL (reference sequence).

The J gene is TRBJ2-1, the V gene TRBV5-6, with a weak D call TRBD1 (5 bases). The V and J ends lost 2 bases and 2 bases respectively, with 14 bases between them. Looked up from germline, CDR1 is SGHDT and CDR2 is YYEEEE. The CDR3 is made up of 16 amino acids. CDR3 protein: CASSLVQGIPYNEQFF. CDR3 nucleotides: TGTGCCAGCAGCTTAGTGCAGGGAATCCCCTACAATGAGCAGTTCTTC.

This clone has just a few counts. The chain recombines TRBV2 with TRBJ1-2; tentatively, D is TRBD1 (6 bases). CDR3 length: 18 residues. The germline CDR1 and CDR2 sequences are SNHLY and FYNNEI. V was trimmed by 6 bases and J by 4 bases, leaving 27 bases between them. CDR3 in DNA: TGTGCCAGCAGCACAATGGAGCCGGGACACGACCCTTCCTATGGCTACACCTTC. The encoded protein is CASSTMEPGHDPSYGYTF.

This chain uses TRBV20-1 with TRBJ1-5; D is unclear. The CDR3 has 16 residues. V dropped 3 bases and J dropped 2 bases, with 17 bases sitting between them. Per germline, CDR1 DFQATT and CDR2 SNEGSKA (reference sequence). CDR3: CSASLDWATGNQPQHF. DNA for the CDR3: TGCAGTGCTAGTCTGGACTGGGCAACGGGCAATCAGCCCCAGCATTTT.

The chain has TRBV4-1 and TRBJ2-1; no definite D call. The CDR3 has 15 residues. The germline CDR1 and CDR2 sequences are MGHRA and YSYEKL. V was shortened by 5 bases and J by 0 bases, with 11 bases between the two germline ends. CDR3 coding DNA: TGCGCCAGCAGCTATACAGAGAGCTCCTACAATGAGCAGTTCTTC. Translation gives CASSYTESSYNEQFF.

The chain joins TRBV10-3 to TRBJ1-2, with a possible D match to TRBD1 (5 bases). The germline V gene encodes CDR1 ENHRY and CDR2 SYGVKD. The V gene lost 10 bases and the J gene lost 7 bases, with 13 bases spanning the gap. The CDR3 sequence is 11 residues long. The CDR3 nucleotides read TGTGCCACGCAGGGTGTCGGTGGCTACACCTTC. This codes for CATQGVGGYTF.

This chain connects TRBV2 to TRBJ2-1, with 11 bases fitting TRBD2. The V and J ends lost 7 bases and 0 bases, in that order; junction bases with no gene match: 14. The CDR3 has 19 amino acids. Germline CDR1 and CDR2: SNHLY and FYNNEI. The CDR3 DNA follows: TGTGCCAGCAATGATCTAGCGGGGGGCCTCTTAAGCTCCTACAATGAGCAGTTCTTC. Translating it yields CASNDLAGGLLSSYNEQFF.

The chain has TRBV2 and TRBJ1-5; the match to TRBD1 covers 8 bases. Unmatched junction bases numbered 11, after V lost 5 bases and J lost 2 bases. The CDR3 loop spans 17 amino acids. Germline CDR1 reads SNHLY; CDR2 reads FYNNEI. The CDR3 DNA follows: TGTGCCAGCAGTTTTAACTTAGGACAGGGTGGCAATCAGCCCCAGCATTTT. This gives the protein CASSFNLGQGGNQPQHF.

In this sample, this clone turned up once. At one end the junction does not follow the germline gene, possibly because of a read error. The chain joins TRBV11-2 to TRBJ2-3; 12 bases are shared with TRBD2. The CDR3 length is 16 residues. Germline CDR1 and CDR2: SGHAT and FQNNGV. The CDR3 region has the DNA TGTGCCAGCAGCTCGGGACTAGCGGGTGCGACAGCTACGCAGTATTTT. Protein: CASSSGLAGATATQYF.

With regard to this clone: The identical CDR3 is also encoded by other nucleotide sequences in the sample. The genes are TRBV2 and TRBJ2-3; D call uncertain. Per germline, CDR1 SNHLY and CDR2 FYNNEI. CDR3 length equals 14 residues. Trimming left V 8 bases short and J 0 bases short, with 12 bases between. CDR3 residues: CASRPGLSTDTQYF. The CDR3 coding sequence is TGTGCCAGCCGCCCTGGCCTTAGCACAGATACGCAGTATTTT.

This rearrangement joins TRBV14 to TRBJ1-6, with 7 bases fitting TRBD1. Trimming at V came to 6 bases and at J to 10 bases, leaving 15 bases not matched to a gene. The CDR3 is 16 amino acids. The germline gives CDR1 SGHDN, CDR2 FVKESK. Here the CDR3 reads CASSYTTGAIESPLHF. The CDR3 DNA follows: TGTGCCAGCAGTTATACTACAGGGGCGATAGAATCACCCCTCCACTTT.

The V and J genes are TRBV6-2 or TRBV6-3 and TRBJ2-5; 7 bases agree with TRBD1. V lost 0 bases to trimming and J lost 1 base; unmatched junction nucleotides: 5. CDR3 length equals 16 residues. Per the germline V gene, CDR1 is MNHEY and CDR2 is SVGEGT. The CDR3 nucleotides read TGTGCCAGCAGTTACTCGACAGGGCGCGTCCAAGAGACCCAGTACTTC. It translates to CASSYSTGRVQETQYF.

J is TRBJ1-3 and V is TRBV10-3; no clear D gene. The CDR3 loop spans 14 amino acids. Germline V gene sequence: CDR1 ENHRY, CDR2 SYGVKD. Trimming pared 4 bases from V and 4 bases from J, leaving 11 bases between. The CDR3 here is CAISGGSYGNTIYF. DNA of the CDR3: TGTGCCATCAGTGGCGGGTCTTACGGAAACACCATATATTTT.

V and J are TRBV28 and TRBJ2-2; D might be TRBD2 (7 bases). CDR3 length: 17 amino acids. V dropped 7 bases and J dropped 3 bases, with 21 bases sitting between them. Germline V gene sequence: CDR1 MDHEN, CDR2 SYDVKM. CDR3 in DNA: TGTGCCAGCACCCCTGGGGGGGCCGGGTTGGACACCGGGGAGCTGTTTTTT. Its protein is CASTPGGAGLDTGELFF.

This clone showed up many times. The genes are TRBV7-9 and TRBJ2-2; 7 positions match TRBD1. Germline V gives CDR1 SEHNR, CDR2 FQNEAQ (reference sequence). V shed 3 bases and J 6 bases; nucleotides not matched to a gene: 7. CDR3 length equals 15 residues. CDR3 coding DNA: TGTGCCAGCAGCTTCGTCCAGGGGGTTTCCGGGGAGCTGTTTTTT. Its protein is CASSFVQGVSGELFF.

In DNA form, the CDR3 reads TGTGCCAGCAGCGTCAGAGAGGCAGGGCGCACTGAAGCTTTCTTT. Translating it yields CASSVREAGRTEAFF. The V gene is TRBV9, the J gene TRBJ1-1; the D gene is possibly TRBD1 (5 bases). V was trimmed by 2 bases and J by 4 bases, leaving 15 bases between them. Germline lookup yields CDR1 SGDLS and CDR2 YYNGEE. CDR3 length equals 15 residues.

The J gene is TRBJ2-5, the V gene TRBV10-3; TRBD2 is a possible D gene (5 bases). This CDR3 comprises 16 residues. CDR1 is ENHRY and CDR2 is SYGVKD in the germline V gene. The V end lost 6 bases, the J end lost 1 base, and 18 bases lay between the germline ends. CDR3 amino acids: CAISARSYAGQETQYF. For the CDR3, the DNA is TGTGCCATCAGCGCGAGAAGTTATGCGGGCCAAGAGACCCAGTACTTC.

The chain carries TRBV27 and TRBJ1-1; D is perhaps TRBD1 (5 bases). CDR1 and CDR2 from the germline V gene are MNHEY and SMNVEV (reference sequence). The CDR3 has 16 amino acids. Trimming pared 0 bases from V and 3 bases from J, leaving 14 bases between. This CDR3 reads CASSLSIAAGYTEAFF. CDR3 sequence (DNA): TGTGCCAGCAGTTTATCGATCGCAGCAGGGTACACTGAAGCTTTCTTT.

The chain has TRBV6-6 and TRBJ1-2; 7 bases align to TRBD1. Per the germline V gene, CDR1 is MNHNY and CDR2 is SVGAGI (reference sequence). The length of the CDR3 is 13 residues. J was trimmed by 4 bases and V by 6 bases; bases with no gene match: 5. The CDR3 sequence: CASSTGDSYGYTF. For the CDR3, the DNA is TGTGCCAGCAGCACAGGGGATTCCTATGGCTACACCTTC.

CDR3 loop: CASRLRTSGGTDTQYF. CDR3 nucleotides: TGTGCCAGCAGACTGAGGACTAGCGGGGGGACAGATACGCAGTATTTT. V usage is TRBV2 and J usage is TRBJ2-3, with 14 bases identical to TRBD2. The trim removed 6 bases at V and 3 bases at J, leaving 5 bases unmatched. The CDR3 spans 16 residues. Germline V gene sequence: CDR1 SNHLY, CDR2 FYNNEI.

The chain combines TRBV2 with TRBJ1-1, with D perhaps TRBD1 (6 bases). The CDR3 sequence is 14 residues long. Germline V CDR1 and CDR2: SNHLY, FYNNEI. V was pared by 5 bases and J by 3 bases, with 13 bases between. For the CDR3, the DNA is TGTGCCAGCAGTACAGGGTTGTTGGACACTGAAGCTTTCTTT. This codes for CASSTGLLDTEAFF. The variable domain in full, completed from reference TRBV2 and TRBJ1-1, reads EPEVTQTPSHQVTQMGQEVILRCVPISNHLYFYWYRQILGQKVEFLVSFYNNEISEKSEIFDDQFSVERPDGSNFTLKIRSTKLEDSAMYFCASSTGLLDTEAFFGQGTRLTVV.

This clone was observed a few times. The chain recombines TRBV9 with TRBJ2-1, with D perhaps matching TRBD1 (6 bases). Trimming stripped 4 bases from V and 7 bases from J, with 15 bases between. Germline V gene lookup returns CDR1 SGDLS and CDR2 YYNGEE. This CDR3 is built from 14 residues. The CDR3 loop reads CASSPGGSGNEQFF. The CDR3, as DNA: TGTGCCAGCAGCCCTGGGGGCTCGGGGAATGAGCAGTTCTTC. Combining the CDR3 with reference TRBV9 and TRBJ2-1 gives the whole variable domain DSGVTQTPKHLITATGQRVTLRCSPRSGDLSVYWYQQSLDQGLQFLIQYYNGEERAKGNILERFSAQQFPDLHSELNLSSLELGDSALYFCASSPGGSGNEQFFGPGTRLTVL.

This chain links TRBV11-2 with TRBJ2-3; no clear D gene. Germline values: CDR1 SGHAT, CDR2 FQNNGV. The CDR3 consists of 14 residues. Trimming pared 0 bases from V and 1 base from J, leaving 5 bases between. The CDR3 sequence is CASSLEARTDTQYF. DNA for the CDR3: TGTGCCAGCAGCTTAGAAGCCCGCACAGATACGCAGTATTTT.

This clone was counted between two and nine times. The rearrangement uses TRBV10-2 and TRBJ1-2; TRBD1 aligns across 7 bases. Trimming cost V 7 bases and J 6 bases; bases outside gene matches: 8. CDR1 and CDR2 (germline): WSHSY, SAAADI. The CDR3 is 13 amino acids. The DNA for the CDR3 is TGCGCCAGCAACCCGGGACAGAGTCATGGCTACACCTTC. Translation gives CASNPGQSHGYTF.

The chain uses TRBV27 and TRBJ1-6; 11 bases fit TRBD1. Germline trimming cut 6 bases from V and 10 bases from J; bases unmatched to any gene: 8. Germline V gene lookup returns CDR1 MNHEY and CDR2 SMNVEV (reference sequence). The CDR3 totals 15 residues. The CDR3 DNA is TGTGCCAGCAGCTACGGACAGGGGGCTGGATCACCCCTCCACTTT. Its translation is CASSYGQGAGSPLHF.